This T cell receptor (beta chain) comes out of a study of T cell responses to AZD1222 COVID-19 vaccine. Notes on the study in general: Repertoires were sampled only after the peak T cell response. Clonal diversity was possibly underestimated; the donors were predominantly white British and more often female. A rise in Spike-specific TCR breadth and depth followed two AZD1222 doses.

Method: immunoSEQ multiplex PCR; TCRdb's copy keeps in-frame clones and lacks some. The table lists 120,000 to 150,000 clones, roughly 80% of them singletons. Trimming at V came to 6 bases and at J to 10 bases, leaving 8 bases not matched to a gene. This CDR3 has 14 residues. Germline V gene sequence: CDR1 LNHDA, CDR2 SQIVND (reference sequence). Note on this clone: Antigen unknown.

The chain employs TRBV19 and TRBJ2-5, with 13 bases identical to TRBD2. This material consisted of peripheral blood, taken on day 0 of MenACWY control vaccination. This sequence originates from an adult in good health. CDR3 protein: CASSPGLAGFSQYF. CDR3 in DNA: TGTGCCAGTAGCCCGGGACTAGCGGGATTTAGCCAGTACTTC.